This T cell receptor (beta chain) was retrieved from a study of vaccination effects on CD4 cells after COVID-19. Study-wide points: The study enrolled few convalescent patients and sampled no early post-infection timepoints.

Generated by immunoSEQ multiplex PCR, the TCRdb table keeps only in-frame clones and is missing some. The sample has 60,000 to 90,000 clones; 80% to 85% are singletons. From germline, CDR1 is SQVTM and CDR2 ANQGSEA. This CDR3 has 12 amino acids. Trimming removed 4 bases from V and 4 bases from J, with 10 bases in between. About this clone: As yet, its antigen is unknown.

After expansion with viral peptide pools in the ViraFEST assay, antigen-specific CD4+ T cells were sequenced. Upon completion of around eleven days in culture, CD4+ T cells were isolated. Participants were given two doses of BNT162b2 or mRNA-1273 vaccine. Nobody among the vaccine recipients had prior SARS-CoV-2 infection (nucleocapsid antibodies were negative). Cultivation was performed at some 1.9 million PBMC per well with 9 to 10 IU/ml IL-2 and about 9.6 ug/ml peptides added. IL-2 medium was substituted for half the medium on days 3 and 7. The input for sequencing was CD4+ T cells from PBMCs cultured with HCoV-229E spike peptides, taken after COVID-19 vaccination. The chain employs TRBV29-1 and TRBJ2-5, with a tentative D call TRBD1 (5 bases). The TCR originated in a human donor who received a COVID-19 vaccine. CDR3: CSVGSRAETQYF. The CDR3 bases are TGCAGCGTTGGGTCCAGGGCAGAGACCCAGTACTTC.